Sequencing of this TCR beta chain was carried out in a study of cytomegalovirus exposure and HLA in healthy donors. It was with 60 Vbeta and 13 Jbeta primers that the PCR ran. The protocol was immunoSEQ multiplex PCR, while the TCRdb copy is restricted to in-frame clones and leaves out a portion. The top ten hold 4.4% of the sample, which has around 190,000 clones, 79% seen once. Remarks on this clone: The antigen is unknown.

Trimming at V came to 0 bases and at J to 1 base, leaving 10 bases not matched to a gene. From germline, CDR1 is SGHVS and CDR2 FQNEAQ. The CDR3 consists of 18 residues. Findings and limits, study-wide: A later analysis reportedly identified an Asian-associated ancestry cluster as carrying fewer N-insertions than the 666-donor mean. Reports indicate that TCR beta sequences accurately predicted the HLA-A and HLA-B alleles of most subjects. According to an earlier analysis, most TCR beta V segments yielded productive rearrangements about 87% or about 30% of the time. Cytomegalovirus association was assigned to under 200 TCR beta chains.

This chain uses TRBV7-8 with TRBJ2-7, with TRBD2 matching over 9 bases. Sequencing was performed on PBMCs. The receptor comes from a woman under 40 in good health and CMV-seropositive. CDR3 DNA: TGTGCCAGCAGCTTAGCAGGCAGTAGCGGGAGAAAGTCCTACGAGCAGTACTTC. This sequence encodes CASSLAGSSGRKSYEQYF.